The rows below give T cell receptor beta chains drawn from one sample of a study of T-cell reconstitution after alpha-beta-depleted transplantation in children. TCRdb re-derived calls from the PCR reads in MiXCR, one entry per CDR3 protein. Found here are 550,000 to 800,000 distinct CDR3 sequences, about an eighth of them singletons; the top ten hold 0.79%. This material consisted of PBMCs, taken before TCRalphabeta/CD19-depleted stem cell transplant. The receptors shown here come from a girl aged 2-10 years with congenital amegakaryocytic thrombocytopenia, due to receive a stem cell transplant. CDR3s include the opening cysteine and the closing phenylalanine or tryptophan. A D gene is named only where the DNA matches it firmly. Size tells how often a clone was seen (once, few, many) or the class of an expanded clone, and some rows leave it out.

>few|TRBD1|TRBJ2-5|TRBV20-1
CSASKGGRETQYF
TGCAGTGCTAGTAAAGGGGGCAGGGAGACCCAGTACTTC
>-|TRBD1|TRBJ2-3|TRBV20-1
CSATRTGTDTQYF
TGCAGTGCTACCCGGACAGGGACAGATACGCAGTATTTT
>few|-|TRBJ1-1|TRBV12-3/TRBV12-4
CASQTIMGTEAFF
TGTGCCAGCCAAACTATCATGGGAACTGAAGCTTTCTTT
>many|-|TRBJ1-1|TRBV5-1
CASSLFSDRMNTEAFF
TGCGCCAGCAGCTTGTTTTCGGACAGAATGAACACTGAAGCTTTCTTT
>-|-|TRBJ2-1|TRBV5-1
CASSLEGVPGRNEQFF
TGCGCCAGCAGCTTGGAGGGCGTCCCGGGGAGGAATGAGCAGTTCTTC
>many|-|TRBJ2-7|TRBV19
CASSHFGGAYEQYF
TGTGCCAGTAGTCATTTTGGTGGAGCCTACGAGCAGTACTTC
>many|-|TRBJ1-5|TRBV28
CASSLRSSNQPQHF
TGTGCCAGCAGTTTGAGAAGTAGCAATCAGCCCCAGCATTTT
>-|TRBD2|TRBJ2-1|TRBV2
CASSELAGAGNEQFF
TGTGCCAGCAGTGAACTAGCGGGAGCGGGGAATGAGCAGTTCTTC
>many|TRBD1|TRBJ1-5|TRBV20-1
CSAGTGVRNQPQHF
TGCAGTGCGGGGACAGGGGTGCGCAATCAGCCCCAGCATTTT
>many|TRBD2|TRBJ2-1|TRBV6-2/TRBV6-3
CASSKASGSPYNEQFF
TGTGCCAGCAGTAAAGCTAGCGGATCGCCCTACAATGAGCAGTTCTTC
>many|TRBD2|TRBJ2-7|TRBV5-1
CASSLGLAGLGEQYF
TGCGCCAGCAGCTTGGGACTAGCGGGCCTTGGCGAGCAGTACTTC
>-|-|TRBJ2-1|TRBV20-1
CSAQRKGYNEQFF
TGCAGTGCTCAAAGGAAGGGATACAATGAGCAGTTCTTC
>-|-|TRBJ2-3|TRBV19
CASSIPGSTDTQYF
TGTGCCAGTAGTATTCCCGGAAGCACAGATACGCAGTATTTT
>many|TRBD2|TRBJ2-1|TRBV20-1
CSARTGTSARGNEQFF
TGCAGTGCTAGAACAGGGACTAGCGCTAGGGGAAATGAGCAGTTCTTC
>-|-|TRBJ2-1|TRBV28
CASGPGAAQFF
TGTGCCAGCGGGCCCGGGGCCGCACAGTTCTTC
>many|-|TRBJ2-5|TRBV6-1
CASGKGLGPQETQYF
TGTGCCAGCGGAAAAGGGTTAGGTCCCCAAGAGACCCAGTACTTC